This TCR beta chain was captured in a study of CD8 T cells in ankylosing spondylitis. CDR3 size: 20 residues. CDR1 and CDR2 from the germline V gene are SGHAT and FQDESV (reference sequence). With V trimmed by 4 bases and J by 0 bases, 20 bases remained unmatched. TCRdb passed the 5' RACE reads through MiXCR, listing each CDR3 protein once. The table shows about 210,000 distinct CDR3 sequences, with just under 7.5% occurring only once. Many counts were recorded for this clonotype. The antigen remains unidentified. General observations from the study: Characteristic of ankylosing spondylitis blood, it appeared, was a TCR beta motif comprising 7 to 9 highly homologous variants. Prior literature has documented some motif variants in synovial fluid and blood from reactive arthritis.

The specimen sequenced was blood, either unsorted or a sorted T cell fraction (not recorded which). This TCR was sampled from a male donor with ankylosing spondylitis. This chain joins TRBV11-1 and TRBJ2-7, with 8 bases lining up with TRBD1. This CDR3 is CASSSPPGQAIGFLSYEQYF. CDR3 bases: TGTGCCAGCAGCTCCCCACCGGGACAGGCCATCGGATTCCTCTCCTACGAGCAGTACTTC.